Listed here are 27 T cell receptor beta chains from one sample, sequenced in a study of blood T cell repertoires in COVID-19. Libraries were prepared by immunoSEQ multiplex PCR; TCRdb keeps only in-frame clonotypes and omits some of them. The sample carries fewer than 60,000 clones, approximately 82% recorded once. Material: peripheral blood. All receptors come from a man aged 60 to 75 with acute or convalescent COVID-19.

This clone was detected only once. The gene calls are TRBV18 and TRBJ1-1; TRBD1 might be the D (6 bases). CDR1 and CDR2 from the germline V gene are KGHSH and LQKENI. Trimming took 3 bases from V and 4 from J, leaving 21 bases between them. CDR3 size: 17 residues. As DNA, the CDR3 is TGTGCCAGCTCACCGGAACCCTGGACAGCCTTTTCCACTGAAGCTTTCTTT. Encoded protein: CASSPEPWTAFSTEAFF.

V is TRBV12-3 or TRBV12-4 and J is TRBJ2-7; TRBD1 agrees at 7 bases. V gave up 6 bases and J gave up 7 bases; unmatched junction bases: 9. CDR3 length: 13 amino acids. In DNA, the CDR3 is TGTGCCAGCAGGACTACAGGGGTTGGGGAGCAGTACTTC. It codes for CASRTTGVGEQYF.

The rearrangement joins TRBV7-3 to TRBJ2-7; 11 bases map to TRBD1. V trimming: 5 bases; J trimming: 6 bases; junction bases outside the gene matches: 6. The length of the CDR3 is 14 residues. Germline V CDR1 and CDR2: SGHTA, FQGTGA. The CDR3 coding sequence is TGTGCCAGCAGCCAGGCGGGACAGGGGGGCGAGCAGTACTTC. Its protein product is CASSQAGQGGEQYF.

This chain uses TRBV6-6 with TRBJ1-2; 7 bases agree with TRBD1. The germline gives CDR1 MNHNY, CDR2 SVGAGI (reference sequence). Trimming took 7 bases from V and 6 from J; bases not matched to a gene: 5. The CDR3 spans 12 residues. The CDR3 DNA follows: TGTGCCAGCACCCTCAGGGGGGATGGCTACACCTTC. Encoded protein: CASTLRGDGYTF.

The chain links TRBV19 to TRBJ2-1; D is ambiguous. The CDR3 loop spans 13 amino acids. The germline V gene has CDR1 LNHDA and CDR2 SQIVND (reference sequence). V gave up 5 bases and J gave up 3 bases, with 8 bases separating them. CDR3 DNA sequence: TGTGCCAGTAGTCGGTCCCTCTACAATGAGCAGTTCTTC. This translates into CASSRSLYNEQFF.

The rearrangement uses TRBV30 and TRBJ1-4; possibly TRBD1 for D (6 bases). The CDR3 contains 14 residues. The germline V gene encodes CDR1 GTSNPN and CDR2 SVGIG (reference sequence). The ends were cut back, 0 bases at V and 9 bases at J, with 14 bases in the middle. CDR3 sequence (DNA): TGTGCCTGGAGTGTTGTACAGGGAAGGCAAAAACTGTTTTTT. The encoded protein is CAWSVVQGRQKLFF.

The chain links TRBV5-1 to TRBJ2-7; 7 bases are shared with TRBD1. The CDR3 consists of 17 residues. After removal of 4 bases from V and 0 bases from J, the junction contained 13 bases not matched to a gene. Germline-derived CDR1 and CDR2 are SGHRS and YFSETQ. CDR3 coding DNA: TGCGCCAGCAGCCCCACACTACAGGGGACCTTCTCCTACGAGCAGTACTTC. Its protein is CASSPTLQGTFSYEQYF.

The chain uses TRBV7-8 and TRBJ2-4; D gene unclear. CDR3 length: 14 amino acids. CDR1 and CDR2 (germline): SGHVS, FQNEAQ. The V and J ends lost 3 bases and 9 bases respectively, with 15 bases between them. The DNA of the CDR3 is TGTGCCAGCAGCTTGGGCCTCGACATGGGCATTCAGTACTTC. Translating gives CASSLGLDMGIQYF.

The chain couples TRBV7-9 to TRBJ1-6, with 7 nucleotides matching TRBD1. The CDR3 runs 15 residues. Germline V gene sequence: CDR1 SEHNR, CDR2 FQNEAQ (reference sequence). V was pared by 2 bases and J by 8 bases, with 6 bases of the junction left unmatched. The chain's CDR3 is CASSLSAGGYSPLHF. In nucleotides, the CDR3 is TGTGCCAGCAGCTTATCTGCAGGGGGATATTCACCCCTCCACTTT.

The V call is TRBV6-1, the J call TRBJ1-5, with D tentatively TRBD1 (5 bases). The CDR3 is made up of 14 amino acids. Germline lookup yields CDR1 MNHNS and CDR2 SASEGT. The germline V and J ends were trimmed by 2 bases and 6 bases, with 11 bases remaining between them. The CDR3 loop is CASSEWGGSQPQHF. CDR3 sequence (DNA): TGTGCCAGCAGTGAATGGGGGGGTAGTCAGCCCCAGCATTTT.

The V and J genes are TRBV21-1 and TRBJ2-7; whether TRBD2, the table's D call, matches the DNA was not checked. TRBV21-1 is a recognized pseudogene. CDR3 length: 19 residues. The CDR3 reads CASRQTRIPRRGGPYEQYF. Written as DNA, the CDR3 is TGTGCCAGCAGGCAAACCAGGATCCCGAGGCGGGGGGGCCCCTACGAGCAGTACTTC.

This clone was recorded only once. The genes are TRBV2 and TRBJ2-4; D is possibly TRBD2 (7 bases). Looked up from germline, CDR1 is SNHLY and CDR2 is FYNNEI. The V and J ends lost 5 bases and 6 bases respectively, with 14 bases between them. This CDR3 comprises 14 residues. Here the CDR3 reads CASSTGRVGNIQYF. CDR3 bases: TGTGCCAGCAGTACAGGGAGGGTAGGAAACATTCAGTACTTC.

DNA of the CDR3: TGCGCCAGCAGCTTGGCCCCAGGGCTTCCTGAAGCTTTCTTT. The encoded protein is CASSLAPGLPEAFF. The chain joins TRBV5-1 to TRBJ1-1; a possible D gene is TRBD1 (5 bases). V gave up 0 bases and J gave up 6 bases, with 12 bases separating them. The germline gives CDR1 SGHRS, CDR2 YFSETQ. The CDR3 is 14 amino acids.

CDR3 bases: TGTGCCAGCAGTGTACCGGGACAGAGAAGTACCATATATTTT. Protein sequence: CASSVPGQRSTIYF. V and J are TRBV25-1 and TRBJ1-3; the match to TRBD1 covers 7 bases. CDR3 length: 14 residues. The germline V gene encodes CDR1 MGHDK and CDR2 SYGVNS. V dropped 4 bases and J dropped 10; count of bases not matched to a gene: 10.

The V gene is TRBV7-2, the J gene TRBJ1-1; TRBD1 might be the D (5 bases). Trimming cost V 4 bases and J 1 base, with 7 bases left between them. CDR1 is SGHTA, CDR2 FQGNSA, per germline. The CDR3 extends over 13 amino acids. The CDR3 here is CASSSDRNTEAFF. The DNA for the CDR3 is TGTGCCAGCAGCTCAGACAGGAACACTGAAGCTTTCTTT.

The CDR3 DNA follows: TGTGCCAGCAGTGAAGGGGGAGGGGACGGCCGGGAAAGGACCCAGTACTTC. Its protein product is CASSEGGGDGRERTQYF. The rearrangement links TRBV6-1 to TRBJ2-5; 7 bases fit TRBD2. The junction had 15 bases not matched to a gene; V was cut back by 1 base and J by 7 bases. The CDR3 is made up of 17 amino acids. The germline V gene has CDR1 MNHNS and CDR2 SASEGT.

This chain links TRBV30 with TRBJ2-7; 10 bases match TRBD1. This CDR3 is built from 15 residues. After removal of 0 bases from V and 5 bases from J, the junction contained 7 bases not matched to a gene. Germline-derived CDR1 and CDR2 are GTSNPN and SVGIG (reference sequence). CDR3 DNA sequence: TGTGCCTGGAGTGTCCTGGACAGGGGGGTGGACGAGCAGTACTTC. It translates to CAWSVLDRGVDEQYF.

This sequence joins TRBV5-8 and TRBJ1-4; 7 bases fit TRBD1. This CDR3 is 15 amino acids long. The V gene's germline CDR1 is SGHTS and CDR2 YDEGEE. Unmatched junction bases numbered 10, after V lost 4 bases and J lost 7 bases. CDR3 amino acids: CASSQGTVEGEKLFF. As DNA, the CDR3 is TGTGCCAGCAGCCAGGGGACAGTCGAAGGTGAAAAACTGTTTTTT.

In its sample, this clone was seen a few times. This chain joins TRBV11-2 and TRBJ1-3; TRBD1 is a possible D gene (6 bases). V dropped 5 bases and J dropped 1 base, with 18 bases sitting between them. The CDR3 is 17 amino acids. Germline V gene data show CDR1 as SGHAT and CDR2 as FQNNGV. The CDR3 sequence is CASSQAPQGRSGNTIYF. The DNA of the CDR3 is TGTGCCAGCAGCCAGGCCCCACAGGGTAGATCTGGAAACACCATATATTTT.

The CDR3 DNA is TGTGCCAGCAGCCCAGACAGGGGGTTTAGGAATGAGCAGTTCTTC. Protein: CASSPDRGFRNEQFF. The rearrangement uses TRBV7-6 and TRBJ2-1, with 9 bases aligning to TRBD1. The CDR3 is 15 amino acids. CDR1 and CDR2 from the germline V gene are SGHVS and FNYEAQ. V dropped 5 bases and J dropped 7; count of bases not matched to a gene: 9.

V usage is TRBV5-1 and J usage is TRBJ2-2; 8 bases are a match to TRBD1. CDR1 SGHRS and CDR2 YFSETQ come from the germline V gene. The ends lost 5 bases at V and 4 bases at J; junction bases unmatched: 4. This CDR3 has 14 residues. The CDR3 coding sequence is TGCGCCAGCAGAGCGGACAGGGCCACCGGGGAGCTGTTTTTT. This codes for CASRADRATGELFF. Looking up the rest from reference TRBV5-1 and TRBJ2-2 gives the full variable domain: KAGVTQTPRYLIKTRGQQVTLSCSPISGHRSVSWYQQTPGQGLQFLFEYFSETQRNKGNFPGRFSGRQFSNSRSEMNVSTLELGDSALYLCASRADRATGELFFGEGSRLTVL.

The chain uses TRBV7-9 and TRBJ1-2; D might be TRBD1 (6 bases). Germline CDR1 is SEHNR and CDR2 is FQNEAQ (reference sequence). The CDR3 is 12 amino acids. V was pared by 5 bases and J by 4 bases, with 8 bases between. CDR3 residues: CASSLDSYGYTF. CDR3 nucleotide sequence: TGTGCCAGCAGCCTGGACAGCTATGGCTACACCTTC. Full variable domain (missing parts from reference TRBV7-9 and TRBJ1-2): DTGVSQNPRHKITKRGQNVTFRCDPISEHNRLYWYRQTLGQGPEFLTYFQNEAQLEKSRLLSDRFSAERPKGSFSTLEIQRTEQGDSAMYLCASSLDSYGYTFGSGTRLTVV.

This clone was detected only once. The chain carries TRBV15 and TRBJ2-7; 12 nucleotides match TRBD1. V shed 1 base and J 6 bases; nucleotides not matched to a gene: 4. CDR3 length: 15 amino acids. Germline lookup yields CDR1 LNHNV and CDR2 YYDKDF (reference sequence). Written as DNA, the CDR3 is TGTGCCACCAGCAGAGCCGGGACAGGGGGCGTCGAGCAGTACTTC. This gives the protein CATSRAGTGGVEQYF.

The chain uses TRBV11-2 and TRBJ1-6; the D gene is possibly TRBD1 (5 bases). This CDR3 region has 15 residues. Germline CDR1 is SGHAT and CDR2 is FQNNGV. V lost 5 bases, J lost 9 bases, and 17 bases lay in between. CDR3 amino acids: CASSEGEGRSSPLHF. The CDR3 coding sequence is TGTGCCAGCAGCGAAGGGGAGGGGAGAAGTTCACCCCTCCACTTT. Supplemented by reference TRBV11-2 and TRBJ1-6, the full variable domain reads EAGVAQSPRYKIIEKRQSVAFWCNPISGHATLYWYQQILGQGPKLLIQFQNNGVVDDSQLPKDRFSAERLKGVDSTLKIQPAKLEDSAVYLCASSEGEGRSSPLHFGNGTRLTVT.

The DNA of the CDR3 is TGCGCCAGCAGCCAAGAGAGAGGCAGACAGGGGTTGAGCAATCAGCCCCAGCATTTT. Its translation: CASSQERGRQGLSNQPQHF. The chain employs TRBV4-1 and TRBJ1-5; TRBD1 aligns across 8 bases. Germline V CDR1 and CDR2: MGHRA, YSYEKL. The CDR3 has 19 amino acids. The V gene end was trimmed by 0 bases and the J gene end by 1 base; junction bases not matched to a gene: 11.

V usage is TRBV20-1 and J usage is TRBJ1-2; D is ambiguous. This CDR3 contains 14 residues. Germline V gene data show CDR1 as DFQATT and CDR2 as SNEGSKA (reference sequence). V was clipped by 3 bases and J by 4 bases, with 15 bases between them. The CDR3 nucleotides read TGCAGTGCTAGTATGTCAGGTGCGCTCTATGGCTACACCTTC. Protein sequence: CSASMSGALYGYTF.

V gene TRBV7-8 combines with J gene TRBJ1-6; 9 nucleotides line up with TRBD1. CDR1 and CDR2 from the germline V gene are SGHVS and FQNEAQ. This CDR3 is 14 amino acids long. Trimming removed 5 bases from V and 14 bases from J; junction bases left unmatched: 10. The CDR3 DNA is TGTGCCAGCAGCGCCCGGGACAGGGCGGTAACCCTCCACTTT. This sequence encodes CASSARDRAVTLHF. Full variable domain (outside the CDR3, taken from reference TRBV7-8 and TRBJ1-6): GAGVSQSPRYKVAKRGQDVALRCDPISGHVSLFWYQQALGQGPEFLTYFQNEAQLDKSGLPSDRFFAERPEGSVSTLKIQRTQQEDSAVYLCASSARDRAVTLHFGNGTRLTVT.